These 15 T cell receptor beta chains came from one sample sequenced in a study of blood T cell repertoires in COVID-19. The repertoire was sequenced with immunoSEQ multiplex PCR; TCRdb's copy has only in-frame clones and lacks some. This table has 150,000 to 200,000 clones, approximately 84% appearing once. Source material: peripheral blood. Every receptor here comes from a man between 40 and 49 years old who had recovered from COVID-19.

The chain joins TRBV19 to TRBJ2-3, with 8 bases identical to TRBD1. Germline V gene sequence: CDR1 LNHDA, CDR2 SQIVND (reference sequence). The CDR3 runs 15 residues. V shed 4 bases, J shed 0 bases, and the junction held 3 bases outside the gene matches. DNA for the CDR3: TGTGCCAGTAGTACCCGGACAGGGAGCACAGATACGCAGTATTTT. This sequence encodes CASSTRTGSTDTQYF.

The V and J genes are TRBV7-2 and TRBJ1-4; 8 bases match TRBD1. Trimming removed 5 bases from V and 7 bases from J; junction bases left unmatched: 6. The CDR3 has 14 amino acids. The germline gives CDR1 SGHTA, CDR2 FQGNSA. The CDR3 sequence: CASSVDRGGEKLFF. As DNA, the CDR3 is TGTGCCAGCAGCGTAGACAGGGGTGGTGAAAAACTGTTTTTT.

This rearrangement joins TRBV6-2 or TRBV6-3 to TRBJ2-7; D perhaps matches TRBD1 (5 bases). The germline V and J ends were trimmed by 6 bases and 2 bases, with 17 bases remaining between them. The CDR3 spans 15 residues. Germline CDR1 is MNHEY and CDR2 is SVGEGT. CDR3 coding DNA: TGTGCCAGCAGCCCTCCCGCAGGGCGCACCTACGAGCAGTACTTC. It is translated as CASSPPAGRTYEQYF.

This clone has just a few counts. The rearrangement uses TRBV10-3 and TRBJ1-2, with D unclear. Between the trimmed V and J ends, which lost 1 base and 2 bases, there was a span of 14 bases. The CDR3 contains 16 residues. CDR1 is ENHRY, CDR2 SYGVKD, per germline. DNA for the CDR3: TGTGCCATCAGTGAGTTCGGCCAGGCCTTAAACTATGGCTACACCTTC. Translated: CAISEFGQALNYGYTF.

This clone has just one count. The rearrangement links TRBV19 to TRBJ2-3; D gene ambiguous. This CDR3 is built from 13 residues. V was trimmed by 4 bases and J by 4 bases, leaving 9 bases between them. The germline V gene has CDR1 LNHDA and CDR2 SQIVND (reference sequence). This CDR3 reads CASSTQRSDTQYF. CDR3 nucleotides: TGTGCCAGTAGTACACAGAGATCAGATACGCAGTATTTT.

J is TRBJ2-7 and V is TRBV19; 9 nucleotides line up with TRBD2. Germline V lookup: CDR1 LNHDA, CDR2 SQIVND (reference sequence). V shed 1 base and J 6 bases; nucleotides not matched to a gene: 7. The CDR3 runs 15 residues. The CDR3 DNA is TGTGCCAGTAGTATAGCCGTAGCGGGAGCCCTCGAGCAGTACTTC. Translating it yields CASSIAVAGALEQYF.

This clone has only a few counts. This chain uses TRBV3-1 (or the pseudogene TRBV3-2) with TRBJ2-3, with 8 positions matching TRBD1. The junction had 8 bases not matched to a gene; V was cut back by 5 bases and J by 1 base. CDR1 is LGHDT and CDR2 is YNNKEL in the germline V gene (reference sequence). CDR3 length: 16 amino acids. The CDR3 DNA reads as TGTGCCAGCAGCGCCTCATCGGACAGGGGCACAGATACGCAGTATTTT. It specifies CASSASSDRGTDTQYF.

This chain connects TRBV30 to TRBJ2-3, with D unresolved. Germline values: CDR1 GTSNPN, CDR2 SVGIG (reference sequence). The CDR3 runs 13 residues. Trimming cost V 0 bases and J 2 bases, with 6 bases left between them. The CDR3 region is CAWSVATTDTQYF. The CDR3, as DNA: TGTGCCTGGAGTGTAGCCACCACAGATACGCAGTATTTT.

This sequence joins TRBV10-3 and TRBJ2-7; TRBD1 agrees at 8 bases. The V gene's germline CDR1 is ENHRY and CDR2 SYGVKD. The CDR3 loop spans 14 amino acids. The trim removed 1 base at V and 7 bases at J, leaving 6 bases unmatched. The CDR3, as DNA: TGTGCCATCAGTGAGTGGCAGGGGGCGTTTGAGCAGTACTTC. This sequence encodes CAISEWQGAFEQYF.

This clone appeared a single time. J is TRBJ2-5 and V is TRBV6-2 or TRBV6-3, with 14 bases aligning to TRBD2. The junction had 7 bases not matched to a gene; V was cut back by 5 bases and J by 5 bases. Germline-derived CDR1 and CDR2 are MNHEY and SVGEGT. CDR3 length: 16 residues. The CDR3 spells CASSRRLAGGAETQYF. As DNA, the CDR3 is TGTGCCAGCAGTCGAAGACTAGCGGGAGGGGCGGAGACCCAGTACTTC.

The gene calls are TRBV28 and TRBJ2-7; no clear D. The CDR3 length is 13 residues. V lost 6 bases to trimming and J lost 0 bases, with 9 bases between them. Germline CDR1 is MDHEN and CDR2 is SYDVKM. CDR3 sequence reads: CASRFPNSYEQYF. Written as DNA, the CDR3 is TGTGCCAGCAGGTTCCCCAACTCCTACGAGCAGTACTTC. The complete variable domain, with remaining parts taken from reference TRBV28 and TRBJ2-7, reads DVKVTQSSRYLVKRTGEKVFLECVQDMDHENMFWYRQDPGLGLRLIYFSYDVKMKEKGDIPEGYSVSREKKERFSLILESASTNQTSMYLCASRFPNSYEQYFGPGTRLTVT.

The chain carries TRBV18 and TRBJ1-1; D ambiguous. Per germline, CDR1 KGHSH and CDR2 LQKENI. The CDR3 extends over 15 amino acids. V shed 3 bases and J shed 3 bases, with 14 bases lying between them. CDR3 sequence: CASSPSRLMDTEAFF. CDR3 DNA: TGTGCCAGCTCACCCTCCCGGTTAATGGACACTGAAGCTTTCTTT.

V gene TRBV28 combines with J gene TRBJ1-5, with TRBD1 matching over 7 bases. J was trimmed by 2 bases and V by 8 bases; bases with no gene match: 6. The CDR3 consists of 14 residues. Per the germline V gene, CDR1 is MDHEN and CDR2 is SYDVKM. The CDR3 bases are TGTGCCAGCCGCAATCAGGGGGGCAATCAGCCCCAGCATTTT. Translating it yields CASRNQGGNQPQHF. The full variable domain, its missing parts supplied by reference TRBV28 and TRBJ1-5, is DVKVTQSSRYLVKRTGEKVFLECVQDMDHENMFWYRQDPGLGLRLIYFSYDVKMKEKGDIPEGYSVSREKKERFSLILESASTNQTSMYLCASRNQGGNQPQHFGDGTRLSIL.

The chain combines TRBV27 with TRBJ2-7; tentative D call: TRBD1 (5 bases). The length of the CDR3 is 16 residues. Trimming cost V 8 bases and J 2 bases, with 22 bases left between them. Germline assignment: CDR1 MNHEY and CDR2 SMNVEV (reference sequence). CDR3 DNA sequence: TGTGCCAGCCGGTTCCAGGGTCCTTCCGGACCCTACGAGCAGTACTTC. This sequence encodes CASRFQGPSGPYEQYF.

CDR3 sequence reads: CAKRANTEAFF. The CDR3 DNA is TGTGCTAAGAGGGCGAACACTGAAGCTTTCTTT. The V call is TRBV2, the J call TRBJ1-1, with unresolved D. There are 11 residues in the CDR3. CDR1 and CDR2 from the germline V gene are SNHLY and FYNNEI.